These 27 T cell receptor beta chains were sequenced from one sample in a study of OX40 agonist ivuxolimab in advanced cancers. Libraries were prepared by immunoSEQ multiplex PCR; TCRdb keeps only in-frame clonotypes and omits some of them. This sample has about 70,000 clones, with 75% to 90% found just once. The source material was CD4+ or CD8+ T cells sorted from blood, sampled in a trial of the OX40 agonist ivuxolimab. All receptors come from an adult with an advanced solid tumor such as melanoma, head and neck, liver or kidney cancer.

This clone appeared a few times. CDR3 region: CAAAGPGYGYTF. DNA for the CDR3: TGTGCCGCGGCGGGGCCTGGGTATGGCTACACCTTC. V usage is TRBV6-1 and J usage is TRBJ1-2; a possible D gene is TRBD1 (5 bases). The CDR3 loop spans 12 amino acids. The V end was cut by 11 bases, the J end by 5 bases, with 15 bases between. Germline V gene data show CDR1 as MNHNS and CDR2 as SASEGT.

This clone came up a few times. The chain employs TRBV19 and TRBJ1-1, with D maybe TRBD1 (6 bases). This CDR3 comprises 15 residues. Looked up from germline, CDR1 is LNHDA and CDR2 is SQIVND (reference sequence). The ends were cut back, 1 base at V and 0 bases at J, with 9 bases in the middle. The CDR3 coding sequence is TGTGCCAGTAGTATAGGGGGGGGCATGAACACTGAAGCTTTCTTT. Its protein product is CASSIGGGMNTEAFF.

The chain has TRBV11-3 and TRBJ2-2, with D possibly TRBD1 on 5 matching bases. V gave up 1 base and J gave up 4 bases, with 10 bases separating them. CDR3 length: 15 residues. Germline lookup yields CDR1 SGHNT and CDR2 YENEEA. Written as DNA, the CDR3 is TGTGCCAGCAGCTTAGCAGGGAAGGGCACCGGGGAGCTGTTTTTT. Its translation: CASSLAGKGTGELFF.

In regard to this clone: A junction boundary mismatches the germline segment, possibly from a read error. The rearrangement uses TRBV7-7 and TRBJ1-1; D is undetermined. CDR1 and CDR2 (germline): SSHAT, FNYEAQ (reference sequence). The CDR3 extends over 13 amino acids. The DNA for the CDR3 is TGTGCTAGCAGCTTGACATCCGACACTGAAGCTTTCTTT. Translation gives CASSLTSDTEAFF. Supplemented by reference TRBV7-7 and TRBJ1-1, the full variable domain reads GAGVSQSPRYKVTKRGQDVTLRCDPISSHATLYWYQQALGQGPEFLTYFNYEAQPDKSGLPSDRFSAERPEGSISTLTIQRTEQRDSAMYRCASSLTSDTEAFFGQGTRLTVV.

The chain joins TRBV19 to TRBJ1-2, with 7 bases identical to TRBD1. The CDR3 covers 12 residues. V shed 9 bases, J shed 3 bases, and the junction held 4 bases outside the gene matches. The germline gives CDR1 LNHDA, CDR2 SQIVND (reference sequence). The CDR3 protein is CASRGSYYGYTF. CDR3 coding DNA: TGTGCCAGCAGGGGGAGTTACTATGGCTACACCTTC. Together with reference TRBV19 and TRBJ1-2, the CDR3 gives the full variable domain: DGGITQSPKYLFRKEGQNVTLSCEQNLNHDAMYWYRQDPGQGLRLIYYSQIVNDFQKGDIAEGYSVSREKKESFPLTVTSAQKNPTAFYLCASRGSYYGYTFGSGTRLTVV.

CDR3 protein: CASSPSSGLAGELFF. DNA for the CDR3: TGCGCCAGCAGCCCCTCCTCGGGCCTGGCCGGGGAGCTGTTTTTT. This chain links TRBV5-1 with TRBJ2-2, with D hard to call. Germline V gene lookup returns CDR1 SGHRS and CDR2 YFSETQ. Trimming shortened V by 4 bases and J by 6 bases, and 16 bases separated the two germline ends. This CDR3 is built from 15 residues. Using reference TRBV5-1 and TRBJ2-2 for the parts outside the CDR3, the full variable domain is KAGVTQTPRYLIKTRGQQVTLSCSPISGHRSVSWYQQTPGQGLQFLFEYFSETQRNKGNFPGRFSGRQFSNSRSEMNVSTLELGDSALYLCASSPSSGLAGELFFGEGSRLTVL.

V gene TRBV27 combines with J gene TRBJ2-7; TRBD2 is a possible D gene (5 bases). This CDR3 has 15 residues. V lost 1 base to trimming and J lost 4 bases, with 14 bases between them. Looked up from germline, CDR1 is MNHEY and CDR2 is SMNVEV (reference sequence). CDR3 residues: CASSLWPGSEYEQYF. The CDR3 nucleotides are TGTGCCAGCAGTTTATGGCCGGGTAGCGAGTACGAGCAGTACTTC.

The rearrangement joins TRBV15 to TRBJ2-5; the D is unclear. Germline V gives CDR1 LNHNV, CDR2 YYDKDF (reference sequence). The V end lost 3 bases, the J end lost 5 bases, and 4 bases lay between the germline ends. The CDR3 consists of 11 residues. The CDR3 here is CATSSRETQYF. The CDR3 DNA reads TGTGCCACCAGCAGTCGGGAGACCCAGTACTTC. Full variable domain (missing parts from reference TRBV15 and TRBJ2-5): DAMVIQNPRYQVTQFGKPVTLSCSQTLNHNVMYWYQQKSSQAPKLLFHYYDKDFNNEADTPDNFQSRRPNTSFCFLDIRSPGLGDTAMYLCATSSRETQYFGPGTRLLVL.

This CDR3 is CASSLDGGNEQYF. The CDR3 DNA is TGTGCCAGCAGCCTAGACGGAGGTAACGAGCAGTACTTC. V is TRBV7-3 and J is TRBJ2-7, with a weak D call TRBD2 (5 bases). The CDR3 loop spans 13 amino acids. Trimming stripped 5 bases from V and 5 bases from J, with 13 bases between. Germline CDR1 and CDR2: SGHTA and FQGTGA.

The V gene is TRBV5-1, the J gene TRBJ2-3, with TRBD2 as a possible D gene (6 bases). This CDR3 spans 13 amino acids. In germline, CDR1 is SGHRS, CDR2 YFSETQ. Trimming left V 5 bases short and J 2 bases short, with 9 bases between. CDR3 DNA sequence: TGCGCCAGCAGTGGAGGGGTCACAGATACGCAGTATTTT. Residues: CASSGGVTDTQYF.

The chain couples TRBV7-2 to TRBJ2-7; 9 nucleotides line up with TRBD2. V lost 5 bases, J lost 2 bases, and 7 bases stayed unmatched. The V gene's germline CDR1 is SGHTA and CDR2 FQGNSA. This CDR3 has 15 residues. The CDR3 coding sequence is TGTGCCAGCAGCAGAGCGGGGGGAGGCACCTACGAGCAGTACTTC. Its translation is CASSRAGGGTYEQYF. The full variable domain, completed using reference TRBV7-2 and TRBJ2-7, is GAGVSQSPSNKVTEKGKDVELRCDPISGHTALYWYRQSLGQGLEFLIYFQGNSAPDKSGLPSDRFSAERTGGSVSTLTIQRTQQEDSAVYLCASSRAGGGTYEQYFGPGTRLTVT.

V is TRBV7-3 and J is TRBJ2-1; 12 positions agree with TRBD2. This CDR3 has 18 residues. CDR1 and CDR2 from the germline V gene are SGHTA and FQGTGA. V gave up 5 bases and J gave up 0 bases; unmatched junction bases: 8. The CDR3 DNA reads as TGTGCCAGCAGCCGACTAGCGGGGGTGAGTCGCTCCTACAATGAGCAGTTCTTC. This codes for CASSRLAGVSRSYNEQFF.

This chain connects TRBV7-9 to TRBJ2-5, with 10 bases lining up with TRBD2. The V gene end was trimmed by 3 bases and the J gene end by 5 bases; junction bases not matched to a gene: 9. Germline V gives CDR1 SEHNR, CDR2 FQNEAQ (reference sequence). The CDR3 extends over 16 amino acids. For the CDR3, the DNA is TGTGCCAGCAGCTTGTTAGCGGGGGGCGCCATGGAGACCCAGTACTTC. Its translation is CASSLLAGGAMETQYF.

The chain joins TRBV10-1 to TRBJ1-4; D may be TRBD1 (5 bases). Germline CDR1 is WNHNN and CDR2 is SYGVQD (reference sequence). The CDR3 runs to 14 residues. V lost 8 bases to trimming and J lost 7 bases, with 17 bases between them. Here the CDR3 reads CASGDQGEGEKLFF. CDR3 in DNA: TGCGCCAGCGGGGATCAGGGAGAGGGTGAAAAACTGTTTTTT.

V and J are TRBV5-5 and TRBJ1-5; no definite D call. Germline CDR1 and CDR2: SGHKS and YYEKEE (reference sequence). This CDR3 is 16 amino acids long. The ends were cut back, 4 bases at V and 1 base at J, with 15 bases in the middle. Written as DNA, the CDR3 is TGTGCCAGCAGCGCCGGGTCGACGGTGAGCAATCAGCCCCAGCATTTT. Its translation is CASSAGSTVSNQPQHF.

The V call is TRBV21-1, the J call TRBJ2-7; the table calls TRBD2, which could not be checked here. TRBV21-1 is marked as a pseudogene. The CDR3 spans 17 residues. DNA for the CDR3: TGTGCCAGCAGCAAAGCCAGAACCTTACGACGCCGAGGGGAGCAGTACTTC. Its translation is CASSKARTLRRRGEQYF.

The chain couples TRBV30 to TRBJ2-5; 7 bases line up with TRBD1. Germline CDR1 is GTSNPN and CDR2 is SVGIG (reference sequence). V lost 1 base and J lost 0; bases outside the gene matches: 2. The CDR3 has 14 residues. The CDR3: CAWSGGTDQETQYF. CDR3 bases: TGTGCCTGGAGTGGGGGGACAGACCAAGAGACCCAGTACTTC.

The chain employs TRBV11-3 and TRBJ2-4; 9 bases match TRBD1. V was pared by 11 bases and J by 2 bases, with 10 bases of the junction left unmatched. From germline, CDR1 is SGHNT and CDR2 YENEEA. CDR3 length: 15 amino acids. Here the CDR3 DNA reads TGTGCCGGATCTTTGACAGGGGGGACCAAAAACATTCAGTACTTC. It yields the protein CAGSLTGGTKNIQYF.

The chain employs TRBV6-5 and TRBJ2-7; 7 positions match TRBD1. J gave up 6 bases and V 7 bases, and 12 bases lay outside the gene matches. Germline V lookup: CDR1 MNHEY, CDR2 SVGAGI. The CDR3 runs 14 residues. The CDR3 here is CASTLRTTGAEQYF. The CDR3 bases are TGTGCCAGCACCCTGAGAACTACAGGGGCCGAGCAGTACTTC.

The chain carries TRBV5-1 and TRBJ1-1; possibly TRBD1 for D (5 bases). The CDR3 length is 15 residues. V was cut by 0 bases and J by 5 bases, with 14 bases left in between. Germline V gene lookup returns CDR1 SGHRS and CDR2 YFSETQ. This chain's CDR3 is CASSLGRVVSTEAFF. The CDR3, as DNA: TGCGCCAGCAGCTTGGGCAGGGTAGTAAGTACTGAAGCTTTCTTT.

This chain connects TRBV19 to TRBJ2-1; perhaps TRBD1 as D (6 bases). CDR1 is LNHDA, CDR2 SQIVND, per germline (reference sequence). V was shortened by 6 bases and J by 3 bases, with 21 bases between the two germline ends. The CDR3 covers 17 residues. In DNA, the CDR3 is TGTGCCAGTAGAAATTCCCTTGGACAGAATTTCTACAATGAGCAGTTCTTC. It translates to CASRNSLGQNFYNEQFF.

The chain carries TRBV29-1 and TRBJ1-4, with 7 positions matching TRBD1. The CDR3 runs 14 residues. With 3 bases clipped from V and 0 bases from J, the junction kept 1 base outside the gene matches. Germline V gene data show CDR1 as SQVTM and CDR2 as ANQGSEA. The CDR3 region is CSVEGTATNEKLFF. CDR3 coding DNA: TGCAGCGTTGAGGGGACAGCAACTAATGAAAAACTGTTTTTT.

The J gene is TRBJ1-1, the V gene TRBV11-3; weak D call: TRBD1 (5 bases). The V and J ends lost 5 bases and 0 bases respectively, with 7 bases between them. In germline, CDR1 is SGHNT, CDR2 YENEEA. This CDR3 has 13 residues. The CDR3 bases are TGTGCCAGCAGCCAGACAGTGAACACTGAAGCTTTCTTT. Translated, it gives CASSQTVNTEAFF.

J is TRBJ2-2 and V is TRBV6-4; 9 nucleotides agree with TRBD1. Per germline, CDR1 MRHNA and CDR2 SNTAGT. Unmatched junction bases numbered 1, after V lost 4 bases and J lost 4 bases. This CDR3 is 14 amino acids long. The CDR3 coding sequence is TGTGCCAGCAGTGGACAGGGGGGCACCGGGGAGCTGTTTTTT. Translation: CASSGQGGTGELFF.

The chain couples TRBV28 to TRBJ1-2; TRBD1 is a possible D gene (6 bases). Trimming removed 6 bases from V and 3 bases from J, with 17 bases in between. The CDR3 is 15 residues long. Germline V gene data show CDR1 as MDHEN and CDR2 as SYDVKM. In DNA, the CDR3 is TGTGCCAGCAGACCTGCGGGGGGGGCGGACTATGGCTACACCTTC. This encodes CASRPAGGADYGYTF.

The V call is TRBV6-5, the J call TRBJ2-1, with TRBD1 identical over 9 bases. CDR1 and CDR2 from the germline V gene are MNHEY and SVGAGI. CDR3 length: 14 amino acids. Unmatched junction bases numbered 4, after V lost 2 bases and J lost 8 bases. The CDR3 DNA sequence: TGTGCCAGCAGTTACACAGGGGGCGGGCATGAGCAGTTCTTC. Translated: CASSYTGGGHEQFF.

This clone was picked up one time. The CDR3 nucleotides read TGTGCCAGCAGCCTCGACTGGGGCACAGATACGCAGTATTTT. Amino acids: CASSLDWGTDTQYF. The chain uses TRBV11-2 and TRBJ2-3; D remains unclear. The V end was cut by 5 bases, the J end by 1 base, with 10 bases between. Germline CDR1 is SGHAT and CDR2 is FQNNGV. The CDR3 length is 14 residues.